Below, one TCR beta chain is given with its context. Its matching antigen is unknown. This sample was taken from a study of T cell repertoires in cytomegalovirus infection. Study-level information: Through public TCR beta signatures, both CMV infection and matching HLA type were indicated.

MiXCR, applied by TCRdb to the reads, yields one record per CDR3 protein. Of nearly 550,000 distinct CDR3 sequences detected, 16% appear once; the ten largest clones hold around 25%. This CDR3 comprises 15 residues. V lost 3 bases, J lost 1 base, and 2 bases stayed unmatched. Per germline, CDR1 MDHEN and CDR2 SYDVKM. General study findings and limits: People with CMV and the relevant HLA were identified by cumulative public TCR beta family frequency. In two of eight donors, the top clonotype was HLA-C-restricted CMV-specific.

This receptor was identified in a human donor in good health (CMV status not recorded). Some clones in this sample may be carry-over from other donors' samples. Source material: CD8+ T cells from PBMCs. The chain recombines TRBV28 with TRBJ2-2; 7 nucleotides match TRBD2. This CDR3 is CASSFGGRNTGELFF. The CDR3 coding sequence is TGTGCCAGCAGTTTTGGCGGGAGGAACACCGGGGAGCTGTTTTTT.